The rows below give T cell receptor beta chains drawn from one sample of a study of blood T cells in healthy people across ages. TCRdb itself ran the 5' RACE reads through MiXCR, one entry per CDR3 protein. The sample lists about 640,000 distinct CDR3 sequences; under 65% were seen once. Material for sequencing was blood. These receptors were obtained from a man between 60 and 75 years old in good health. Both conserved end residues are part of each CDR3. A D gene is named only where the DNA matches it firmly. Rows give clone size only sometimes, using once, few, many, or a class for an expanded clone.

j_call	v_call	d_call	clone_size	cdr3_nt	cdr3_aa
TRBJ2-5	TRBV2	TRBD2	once	TGTGCCAGCAGTTCCCGGACTAGCGGGGGGATAGGGACCCAGTACTTC	CASSSRTSGGIGTQYF
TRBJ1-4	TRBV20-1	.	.	TGCAGTGCTAGACCACTGAACAGGGAGAATGAAAAACTGTTTTTT	CSARPLNRENEKLFF
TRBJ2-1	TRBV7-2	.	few	TGTGCCAGCAGCTTAGTGGGTCAGCCGTACAATGAGCAGTTCTTC	CASSLVGQPYNEQFF
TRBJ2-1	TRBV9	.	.	TGTGCCAGCAGCGTAGGGGGGACGAACTCCTACAATGAGCAGTTCTTC	CASSVGGTNSYNEQFF
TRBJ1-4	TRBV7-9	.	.	TGTGCCAGCAGCCCAAATTATGAAAAACTGTTTTTT	CASSPNYEKLFF
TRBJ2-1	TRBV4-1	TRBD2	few	TGCGCCAGCAGCCCGTTCCGGGGGGGCGAATACAATGAGCAGTTCTTC	CASSPFRGGEYNEQFF
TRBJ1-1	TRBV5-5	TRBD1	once	TGTGCCAGCACCTCGGCGACAGGGGTGAACACTGAAGCTTTCTTT	CASTSATGVNTEAFF
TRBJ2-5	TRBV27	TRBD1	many	TGTGCCAGCAGTACCGGGACAGGGGAGAGGCAGTACTTC	CASSTGTGERQYF
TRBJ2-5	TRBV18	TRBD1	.	TGTGCCAGCTCCGACAGGGTTGGGGAGCAGTACTTC	CASSDRVGEQYF
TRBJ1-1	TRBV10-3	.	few	TGTGCCATCAGTGAACTGGACCGGGGCACTGAAGCTTTCTTT	CAISELDRGTEAFF
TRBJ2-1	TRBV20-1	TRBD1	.	TGCAGTGCTACACACAGGGGGAATGAGCAGTTCTTC	CSATHRGNEQFF
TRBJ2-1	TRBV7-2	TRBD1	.	TGTGCCAGCAGCTACAGGACAGGGGAGCAGTTCTTC	CASSYRTGEQFF
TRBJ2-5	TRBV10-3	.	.	TGTGCCATCACCAATGGGGGGGCTCGGGAGACCCAGTACTTC	CAITNGGARETQYF
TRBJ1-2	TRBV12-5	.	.	TGTGCTAGTGGTTTGGTTTTGGGGGCGCCTATAAGCGGCTACACCTTC	CASGLVLGAPISGYTF
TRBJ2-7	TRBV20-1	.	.	TGCAGTGCTAGAGGGGGGATTAACCACGAGCAGTACTTC	CSARGGINHEQYF
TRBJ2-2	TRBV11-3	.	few	TGTGCCAGCAGCTTAGGGTCCCCGGAGACCGGGGAGCTGTTTTTT	CASSLGSPETGELFF
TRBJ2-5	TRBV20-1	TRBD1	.	TGCAGTGCCGGACAGGGAACGTCTGGGACCCAGTACTTC	CSAGQGTSGTQYF
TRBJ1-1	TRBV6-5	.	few	TGTGCCAGCAGTTACTCCAGGGGATTAAACACTGAAGCTTTCTTT	CASSYSRGLNTEAFF
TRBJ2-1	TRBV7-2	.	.	TGTGCCAGCAGCTTCCTTAACGGGGGCTACAATGAGCAGTTCTTC	CASSFLNGGYNEQFF
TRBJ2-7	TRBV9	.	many	TGTGCCAGCAGCCCCCAGGGTTTCTACGAGCAGTACTTC	CASSPQGFYEQYF
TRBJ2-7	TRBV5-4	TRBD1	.	TGTGCCAGCAGCCCCCCCGGGACAGGGAACTACGAGCAGTACTTC	CASSPPGTGNYEQYF
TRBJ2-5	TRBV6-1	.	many	TGTGCCAGCAGTGAAGCGGTCCTTCAATACCAAGAGACCCAGTACTTC	CASSEAVLQYQETQYF
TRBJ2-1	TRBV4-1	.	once	TGCGCCAGCGGGGGACTTCCGAACAATGAGCAGTTCTTC	CASGGLPNNEQFF
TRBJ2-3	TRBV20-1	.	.	TGCAGTGCTAGAGTGCAGGTTTTTAGCACAGATACGCAGTATTTT	CSARVQVFSTDTQYF
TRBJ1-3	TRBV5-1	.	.	TGCGCCAGCAGCTTGGAGGGGACAACTGGAAACACCATATATTTT	CASSLEGTTGNTIYF
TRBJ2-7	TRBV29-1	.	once	TGCAGCGTCCAACACCATGGAGACTCCTACAATGAGCAGTACTTC	CSVQHHGDSYNEQYF
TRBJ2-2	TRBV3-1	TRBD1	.	TGTGCCAGCAGGCCACAGGGGGCGAACACCGGGGAGCTGTTTTTT	CASRPQGANTGELFF
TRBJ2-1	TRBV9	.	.	TGTGCCAGCAGCACCCTGGAGGGTGAGCAGTTCTTC	CASSTLEGEQFF
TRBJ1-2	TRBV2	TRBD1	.	TGTGCCAGCAGCGGGGACAGGGATAGCTACACCTTC	CASSGDRDSYTF
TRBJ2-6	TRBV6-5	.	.	TGTGCCAGCAGTTACAGGCCAAACTCTGGGGCCAACGTCCTGACTTTC	CASSYRPNSGANVLTF
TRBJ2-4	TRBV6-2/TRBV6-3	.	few	TGTGCCAGCAGTAATCAAGCCTACGAACAGTACTTC	CASSNQAYEQYF
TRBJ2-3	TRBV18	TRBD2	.	TGTGCCAGCTCACCAAACCTAGCGGGCACAGATACGCGGTATTTT	CASSPNLAGTDTRYF
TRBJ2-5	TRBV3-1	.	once	TGTGCCAGCAGCCAATCTTGGCAAGAGACCCAGTACTTC	CASSQSWQETQYF
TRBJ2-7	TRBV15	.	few	TGTGCCACCAGCAGAGATGTGGGCACCTACGAGCAGTACTTC	CATSRDVGTYEQYF
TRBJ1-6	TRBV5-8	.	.	TGTGCCAGCTCTCGGACGGCCCGACCCCTCCACTTT	CASSRTARPLHF
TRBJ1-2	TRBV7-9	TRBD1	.	TGTGCCAGCAGCCCAGGGGGGAACCCTTATGGCTACACCTTC	CASSPGGNPYGYTF
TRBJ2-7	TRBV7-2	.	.	TGTGCCAGCAGCTTAGCCCGCCGCGGGGCCGAGCAGTACTTC	CASSLARRGAEQYF
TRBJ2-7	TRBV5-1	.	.	TGCGCCAGCAGCGGCCAGGCCCTCTACGAGCAGTACTTC	CASSGQALYEQYF
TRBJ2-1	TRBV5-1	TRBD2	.	TGCGCCAGCAGCTTAAAGCGGGGGTCCTATTACAATGAGCAGTTCTTC	CASSLKRGSYYNEQFF
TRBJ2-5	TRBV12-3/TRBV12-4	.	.	TGTGCCAGCAGTTCGGGGACTTTCGCCGAGACCCAGTACTTC	CASSSGTFAETQYF
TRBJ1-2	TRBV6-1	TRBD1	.	TGTGCCAGCAGTTGGACAGGCCCCAACTATGGCTACACCTTC	CASSWTGPNYGYTF
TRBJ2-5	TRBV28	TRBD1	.	TGTGCCAGCAGTTACAACACCAGGGGGCAAGAGACCCAGTACTTC	CASSYNTRGQETQYF